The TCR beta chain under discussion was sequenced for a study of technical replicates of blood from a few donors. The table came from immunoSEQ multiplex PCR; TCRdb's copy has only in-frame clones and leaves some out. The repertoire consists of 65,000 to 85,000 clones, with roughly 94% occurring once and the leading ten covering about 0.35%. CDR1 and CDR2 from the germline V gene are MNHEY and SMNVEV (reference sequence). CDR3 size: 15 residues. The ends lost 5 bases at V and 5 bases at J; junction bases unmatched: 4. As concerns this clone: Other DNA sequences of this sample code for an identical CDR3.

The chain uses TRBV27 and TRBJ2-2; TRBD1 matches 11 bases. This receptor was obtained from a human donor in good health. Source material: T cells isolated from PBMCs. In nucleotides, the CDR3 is TGTGCCAGCAGTCTCGGACAGGGGGCGACCGGGGAGCTGTTTTTT. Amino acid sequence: CASSLGQGATGELFF.